Below, 27 T cell receptor beta chains from the same sample are listed, as sequenced in a study of STAT5B mutations in CD4+ large granular lymphocyte leukemia (dated by TCRdb to about 2022). Library construction relied on the immunoSEQ multiplex PCR assay. The table was pulled from immuneACCESS by TCRdb, which kept in-frame rearrangements only. Such tables lose some clones; where checked, under half of the loss comes from unresolved V genes, and the rest has no known cause. Here the sample has approximately 52,000 clones; 55% to 75% occur a single time. The ten largest make up 1.5% to 1.9% of the sample. The sequenced sample consisted of CD4+ T cells from blood buffy coats. These receptors were collected from a human donor in good health.

This chain connects TRBV2 to TRBJ2-5; D is perhaps TRBD2 (6 bases). V was cut by 2 bases and J by 1 base, with 14 bases left in between. Per germline, CDR1 SNHLY and CDR2 FYNNEI. This CDR3 has 16 amino acids. CDR3 nucleotide sequence: TGTGCCAGCAGTGAATATGGAGGGCGGTCCCAAGAGACCCAGTACTTC. Encoded protein: CASSEYGGRSQETQYF.

The chain has TRBV5-1 and TRBJ2-1; unclear D gene. The CDR3 spans 12 residues. V lost 7 bases and J 10 bases, leaving 15 bases between the germline ends. Germline V CDR1 and CDR2: SGHRS, YFSETQ. DNA of the CDR3: TGCGCCAGCTCCCGAGGCGTGCACGAGCAGTTCTTC. Translation: CASSRGVHEQFF.

The chain has TRBV5-8 and TRBJ1-2, with D possibly matching TRBD1 (5 bases). Germline V gives CDR1 SGHTS, CDR2 YDEGEE. V was cut by 4 bases and J by 1 base, with 14 bases left in between. This CDR3 comprises 15 residues. CDR3 sequence (DNA): TGTGCCAGCAGCCCCGGGGGATCGGGTAACTATGGCTACACCTTC. Translation: CASSPGGSGNYGYTF.

The CDR3, as DNA: TGTGCCAGCTCACGGACTAGCGGGGGATTAGATACGCAGTATTTT. Protein sequence: CASSRTSGGLDTQYF. This sequence joins TRBV18 and TRBJ2-3; 13 bases line up with TRBD2. The CDR3 spans 15 residues. V lost 4 bases and J lost 5; bases outside the gene matches: 3. Germline V gives CDR1 KGHSH, CDR2 LQKENI.

The chain uses TRBV19 and TRBJ2-7; 7 bases fit TRBD1. V trimming: 5 bases; J trimming: 4 bases; junction bases outside the gene matches: 11. There are 15 residues in the CDR3. From germline, CDR1 is LNHDA and CDR2 SQIVND (reference sequence). CDR3 in amino acids: CASSPRQGEGYEQYF. CDR3 sequence (DNA): TGTGCCAGTAGTCCCAGACAGGGAGAGGGATACGAGCAGTACTTC.

This chain links TRBV19 with TRBJ1-2; D might be TRBD1 (5 bases). Looked up from germline, CDR1 is LNHDA and CDR2 is SQIVND (reference sequence). Trimming removed 4 bases from V and 2 bases from J, with 14 bases in between. The CDR3 covers 15 residues. CDR3 bases: TGTGCCAGTAGTAACGAGGACGGGACCAACTATGGCTACACCTTC. Amino acid sequence: CASSNEDGTNYGYTF.

In this sample, this clone turned up a few times. The chain recombines TRBV18 with TRBJ1-5; D is perhaps TRBD1 (5 bases). The ends were cut back, 3 bases at V and 3 bases at J, with 12 bases in the middle. Germline CDR1 is KGHSH and CDR2 is LQKENI. This CDR3 comprises 15 residues. The CDR3 loop is CASSPERGSNQPQHF. Here the CDR3 DNA reads TGTGCCAGCTCACCCGAGCGGGGGTCCAATCAGCCCCAGCATTTT.

This chain joins TRBV6-5 and TRBJ2-7; no firm D call. There are 15 residues in the CDR3. Trimming pared 0 bases from V and 2 bases from J, leaving 11 bases between. Germline V gives CDR1 MNHEY, CDR2 SVGAGI. This CDR3 reads CASSYSINDPYEQYF. The CDR3, as DNA: TGTGCCAGCAGTTACTCGATCAACGACCCCTACGAGCAGTACTTC.

This chain uses TRBV6-1 with TRBJ2-7, with TRBD2 as a possible D gene (6 bases). Germline-derived CDR1 and CDR2 are MNHNS and SASEGT. Between the trimmed V and J ends, which lost 2 bases and 0 bases, there was a span of 20 bases. The CDR3 runs to 18 residues. CDR3 region: CASSEPPGGGAGSYEQYV. The CDR3 DNA is TGTGCCAGCAGTGAACCCCCTGGTGGAGGGGCTGGCTCCTACGAGCAGTACGTC.

The DNA of the CDR3 is TGTGCCAGCAGTTATCACGGACAGGGGGCGGCCGGGGAGCTGTTTTTT. This sequence encodes CASSYHGQGAAGELFF. J is TRBJ2-2 and V is TRBV6-5; 11 bases align to TRBD1. The ends lost 3 bases at V and 6 bases at J; junction bases unmatched: 6. Germline V gene sequence: CDR1 MNHEY, CDR2 SVGAGI. The CDR3 totals 16 residues.

The chain carries TRBV6-6 and TRBJ2-7; D gene unclear. Per germline, CDR1 MNHNY and CDR2 SVGAGI (reference sequence). The V end lost 2 bases, the J end lost 0 bases, and 5 bases lay between the germline ends. This CDR3 spans 13 amino acids. The CDR3 region is CASSYGPSYEQYF. The CDR3 bases are TGTGCCAGCAGTTACGGGCCCTCCTACGAGCAGTACTTC.

The chain joins TRBV5-1 to TRBJ2-5; D tentatively reads TRBD1 or TRBD2 (5 bases each). With 0 bases removed from V and 4 bases from J, the gap between germline ends came to 10 bases. The germline V gene encodes CDR1 SGHRS and CDR2 YFSETQ. This CDR3 has 14 residues. CDR3 sequence reads: CASSLVGVSETQYF. CDR3 coding DNA: TGCGCCAGCAGCTTGGTGGGGGTCTCAGAGACCCAGTACTTC.

The rearrangement uses TRBV28 and TRBJ1-3; D might be TRBD1 (5 bases). The V end was cut by 5 bases, the J end by 3 bases, with 8 bases between. Germline CDR1 MDHEN, CDR2 SYDVKM. The CDR3 has 13 amino acids. The CDR3 DNA is TGTGCCAGCAGTCATGACAGTGGAAACACCATATATTTT. Protein product: CASSHDSGNTIYF.

The chain has TRBV6-5 and TRBJ2-7; D uncertain. Trimming shortened V by 5 bases and J by 1 base, and 6 bases separated the two germline ends. Per the germline V gene, CDR1 is MNHEY and CDR2 is SVGAGI. The CDR3 runs 12 residues. The CDR3 DNA reads TGTGCCAGCAGTGAATGGTCCTACGAGCAGTACTTC. Translation gives CASSEWSYEQYF.

This clone was detected only a few times. The rearrangement links TRBV5-6 to TRBJ2-7; perhaps TRBD1 as D (6 bases). The CDR3 length is 14 residues. V dropped 5 bases and J dropped 0 bases, with 12 bases sitting between them. The V gene's germline CDR1 is SGHDT and CDR2 YYEEEE. CDR3: CASSLQGGSYEQYF. In DNA form, the CDR3 reads TGTGCCAGCAGTCTACAGGGTGGCTCCTACGAGCAGTACTTC.

This chain links TRBV7-9 with TRBJ1-3, with D maybe TRBD1 (5 bases). Between the trimmed V and J ends, which lost 5 bases and 2 bases, there was a span of 10 bases. Germline values: CDR1 SEHNR, CDR2 FQNEAQ (reference sequence). The CDR3 has 14 amino acids. CDR3 nucleotides: TGTGCCAGCAGCCCCGGGGGTGCTGGAAACACCATATATTTT. Its protein is CASSPGGAGNTIYF.

This clone appeared a single time. The CDR3 loop is CASSQQGRETQYF. The CDR3 DNA reads as TGTGCCAGCAGCCAACAGGGGCGGGAGACCCAGTACTTC. The chain joins TRBV6-5 to TRBJ2-5, with TRBD1 matching over 7 bases. In germline, CDR1 is MNHEY, CDR2 SVGAGI. The CDR3 has 13 amino acids. The V gene end was trimmed by 6 bases and the J gene end by 5 bases; junction bases not matched to a gene: 6.

This clone came up a few times. V is TRBV29-1 and J is TRBJ1-6, with D maybe TRBD1 (5 bases). The CDR3 runs to 13 residues. Germline assignment: CDR1 SQVTM and CDR2 ANQGSEA. V was trimmed by 4 bases and J by 8 bases, leaving 12 bases between them. This CDR3 is CSVGETAYSPLHF. The DNA of the CDR3 is TGCAGCGTTGGGGAGACAGCCTATTCACCCCTCCACTTT.

The gene calls are TRBV20-1 and TRBJ2-7; no clear D gene. Between the trimmed V and J ends, which lost 6 bases and 6 bases, there was a span of 3 bases. CDR3 length: 8 residues. The germline gives CDR1 DFQATT, CDR2 SNEGSKA (reference sequence). The CDR3 coding sequence is TGCAGTGCAGGCGAGCAGTACTTC. It specifies CSAGEQYF.

The chain couples TRBV7-9 to TRBJ2-7; D uncertain. Germline CDR1 SEHNR, CDR2 FQNEAQ (reference sequence). V shed 2 bases and J shed 5 bases, with 13 bases lying between them. The CDR3 is 14 residues long. The CDR3 nucleotides read TGTGCCAGCAGCTTATTGAGTCCCCGGGACGAGCAGTACTTC. This sequence encodes CASSLLSPRDEQYF.

The V gene is TRBV7-7, the J gene TRBJ2-7; TRBD2 aligns across 12 bases. The CDR3 sequence is 15 residues long. The germline V gene encodes CDR1 SSHAT and CDR2 FNYEAQ (reference sequence). CDR3 region: CASSPLTSGGYEQYV. The CDR3 region has the DNA TGTGCTAGCAGCCCCCTGACTAGCGGGGGTTACGAGCAGTACGTC.

In DNA form, the CDR3 reads TGTGCCAGCAGCTTGGGTATGGGACAGGGCGCCGTGAACGGAAACACCATATATTTT. Protein: CASSLGMGQGAVNGNTIYF. This chain connects TRBV5-5 to TRBJ1-3; 9 nucleotides align to TRBD1. This CDR3 is 19 amino acids long. V lost 0 bases to trimming and J lost 4 bases; unmatched junction nucleotides: 14. Germline V gene data show CDR1 as SGHKS and CDR2 as YYEKEE (reference sequence).

This chain connects TRBV11-3 to TRBJ2-2; no clear D. CDR3 size: 13 residues. The V end was cut by 0 bases, the J end by 5 bases, with 4 bases between. Germline V CDR1 and CDR2: SGHNT, YENEEA. CDR3 loop: CASSLEGTGELFF. CDR3 coding DNA: TGTGCCAGCAGCTTAGAGGGAACCGGGGAGCTGTTTTTT.

The chain carries TRBV9 and TRBJ2-3; possibly TRBD1 for D (6 bases). Per germline, CDR1 SGDLS and CDR2 YYNGEE. Trimming cost V 2 bases and J 0 bases, with 16 bases left between them. CDR3 length equals 17 residues. The chain's CDR3 is CASSVGASAVSTDTQYF. CDR3 nucleotides: TGTGCCAGCAGCGTGGGGGCAAGTGCAGTCAGCACAGATACGCAGTATTTT. Filled out from reference TRBV9 and TRBJ2-3, the complete variable domain reads DSGVTQTPKHLITATGQRVTLRCSPRSGDLSVYWYQQSLDQGLQFLIQYYNGEERAKGNILERFSAQQFPDLHSELNLSSLELGDSALYFCASSVGASAVSTDTQYFGPGTRLTVL.

This chain uses TRBV14 with TRBJ1-2; possible D gene TRBD1, 5 bases. CDR3 size: 13 residues. The V end lost 4 bases, the J end lost 7 bases, and 13 bases lay between the germline ends. CDR1 and CDR2 (germline): SGHDN, FVKESK. CDR3: CASSRLGLFGYTF. The CDR3 nucleotides read TGTGCCAGCAGCCGATTGGGACTTTTTGGCTACACCTTC.

CDR3 sequence: CASGQRGAISGANVLTF. Written as DNA, the CDR3 is TGTGCCAGCGGTCAGCGGGGGGCTATCTCTGGGGCCAACGTCCTGACTTTC. The chain has TRBV27 and TRBJ2-6; 9 positions agree with TRBD2. The CDR3 consists of 17 residues. The trim removed 8 bases at V and 0 bases at J, leaving 8 bases unmatched. CDR1 is MNHEY and CDR2 is SMNVEV in the germline V gene (reference sequence).

The rearrangement uses TRBV19 and TRBJ2-5; D is undetermined. The CDR3 totals 12 residues. The germline gives CDR1 LNHDA, CDR2 SQIVND (reference sequence). V was shortened by 8 bases and J by 2 bases, with 9 bases between the two germline ends. CDR3 residues: CASGNRQETQYF. CDR3 bases: TGTGCCAGTGGTAACAGACAAGAGACCCAGTACTTC.